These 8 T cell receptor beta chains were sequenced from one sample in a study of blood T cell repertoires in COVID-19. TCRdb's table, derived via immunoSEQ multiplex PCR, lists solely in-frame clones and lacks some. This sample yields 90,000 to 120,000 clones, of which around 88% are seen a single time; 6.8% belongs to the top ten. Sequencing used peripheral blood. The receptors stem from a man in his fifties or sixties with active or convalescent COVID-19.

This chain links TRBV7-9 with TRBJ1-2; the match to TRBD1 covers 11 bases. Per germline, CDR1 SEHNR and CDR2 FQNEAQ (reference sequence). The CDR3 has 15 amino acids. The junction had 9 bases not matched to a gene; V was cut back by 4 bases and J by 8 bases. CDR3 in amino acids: CASSSSDRGQWGYTF. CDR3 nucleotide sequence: TGTGCCAGCAGCTCCTCGGACAGGGGGCAGTGGGGCTACACCTTC.

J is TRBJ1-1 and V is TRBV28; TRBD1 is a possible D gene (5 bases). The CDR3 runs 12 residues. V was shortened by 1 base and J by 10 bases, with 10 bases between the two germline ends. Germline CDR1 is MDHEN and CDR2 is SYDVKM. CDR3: CASSLLSGSAFF. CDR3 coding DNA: TGTGCCAGCAGTTTATTGTCAGGGTCAGCTTTCTTT.

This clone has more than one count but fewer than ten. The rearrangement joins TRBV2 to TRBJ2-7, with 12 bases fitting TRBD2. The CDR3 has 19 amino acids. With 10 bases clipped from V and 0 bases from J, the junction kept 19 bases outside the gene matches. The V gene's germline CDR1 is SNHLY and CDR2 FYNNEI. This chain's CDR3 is CATDSLGGLAGLLSYEQYF. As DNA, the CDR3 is TGTGCCACCGACTCTCTCGGGGGACTAGCGGGCCTACTCTCCTACGAGCAGTACTTC. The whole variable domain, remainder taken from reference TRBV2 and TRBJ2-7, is EPEVTQTPSHQVTQMGQEVILRCVPISNHLYFYWYRQILGQKVEFLVSFYNNEISEKSEIFDDQFSVERPDGSNFTLKIRSTKLEDSAMYFCATDSLGGLAGLLSYEQYFGPGTRLTVT.

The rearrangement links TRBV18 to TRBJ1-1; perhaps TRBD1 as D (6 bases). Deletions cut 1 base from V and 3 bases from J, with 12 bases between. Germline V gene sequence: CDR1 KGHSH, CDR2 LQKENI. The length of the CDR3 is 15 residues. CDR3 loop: CASSPRGPGDTEAFF. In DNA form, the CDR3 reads TGTGCCAGCTCACCACGGGGGCCCGGGGACACTGAAGCTTTCTTT.

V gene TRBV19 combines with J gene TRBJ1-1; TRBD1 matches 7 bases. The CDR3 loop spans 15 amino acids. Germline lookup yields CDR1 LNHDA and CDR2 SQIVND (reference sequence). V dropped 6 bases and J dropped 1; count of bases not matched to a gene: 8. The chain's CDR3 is CASSLTGVTNTEAFF. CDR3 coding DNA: TGTGCCAGTAGCCTAACAGGGGTAACGAACACTGAAGCTTTCTTT.

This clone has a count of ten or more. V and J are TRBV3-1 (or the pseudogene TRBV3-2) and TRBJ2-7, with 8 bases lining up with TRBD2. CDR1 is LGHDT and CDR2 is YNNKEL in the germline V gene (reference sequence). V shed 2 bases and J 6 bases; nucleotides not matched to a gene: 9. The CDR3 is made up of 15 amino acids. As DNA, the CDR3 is TGTGCCAGCAGCCAACAAAGCGGGAGTCATGGCGAGCAGTACTTC. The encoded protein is CASSQQSGSHGEQYF.

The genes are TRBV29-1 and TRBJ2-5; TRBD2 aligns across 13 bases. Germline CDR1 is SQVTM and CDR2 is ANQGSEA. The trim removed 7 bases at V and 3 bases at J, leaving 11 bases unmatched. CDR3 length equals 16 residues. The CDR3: CSAFPPGLAGKETQYF. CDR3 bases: TGCAGCGCTTTCCCTCCGGGACTAGCGGGAAAAGAGACCCAGTACTTC.

CDR3 DNA: TGTGCCATCAGAAACAGGACAGGGGATGGCTACACCTTC. Translated, it gives CAIRNRTGDGYTF. The gene calls are TRBV10-3 and TRBJ1-2, with 9 bases aligning to TRBD1. Germline CDR1 reads ENHRY; CDR2 reads SYGVKD. With 6 bases clipped from V and 6 bases from J, the junction kept 5 bases outside the gene matches. This CDR3 region has 13 residues.